Each of the 18 T cell receptor beta chains below was sequenced from the same sample in a study of OX40 agonist ivuxolimab in advanced cancers. Profiling relied on immunoSEQ multiplex PCR, and the TCRdb table lists in-frame clones only, not all of them. The repertoire holds 45,000 or so clones, with about nine tenths as singletons. Sequencing was performed on CD4+ or CD8+ T cells sorted from blood, taken in a trial of the OX40 agonist ivuxolimab. These receptor sequences come from an adult with an advanced solid tumor such as melanoma, head and neck, liver or kidney cancer.

V is TRBV7-3 and J is TRBJ1-1, with D maybe TRBD1 (5 bases). Germline V lookup: CDR1 SGHTA, CDR2 FQGTGA. The CDR3 extends over 15 amino acids. Trimming left V 5 bases short and J 4 bases short, with 17 bases between. The CDR3 region has the DNA TGTGCCAGCAGCCCTGAGGCAGGGAGGGTCACTGAAGCTTTCTTT. It is translated as CASSPEAGRVTEAFF.

The rearrangement joins TRBV7-2 to TRBJ2-2; maybe TRBD1 (5 bases). V was shortened by 7 bases and J by 7 bases, with 16 bases between the two germline ends. Germline CDR1 and CDR2: SGHTA and FQGNSA. CDR3 length equals 14 residues. This chain's CDR3 is CASTQPGHFGELFF. In nucleotides, the CDR3 is TGTGCCAGCACCCAACCCGGACACTTCGGGGAGCTGTTTTTT.

V and J are TRBV6-6 and TRBJ2-7; 7 positions match TRBD1. The J segment lost 2 bases and the V segment lost 5 bases, leaving 9 bases of the junction unmatched. The CDR3 extends over 15 amino acids. Germline V gene lookup returns CDR1 MNHNY and CDR2 SVGAGI (reference sequence). In DNA, the CDR3 is TGTGCCAGCAGTGATGGACAGGTCTCCCCCTACGAGCAGTACTTC. It yields the protein CASSDGQVSPYEQYF.

The rearrangement joins TRBV5-1 to TRBJ2-5; a weak D match, TRBD1 (6 bases). Deletions cut 7 bases from V and 1 base from J, with 8 bases between. The germline V gene encodes CDR1 SGHRS and CDR2 YFSETQ. CDR3 length: 12 residues. The CDR3 loop is CASEGGQETQYF. The DNA of the CDR3 is TGCGCCAGCGAAGGGGGCCAAGAGACCCAGTACTTC.

The chain carries TRBV19 and TRBJ1-5; the D gene is possibly TRBD1 (5 bases). Germline assignment: CDR1 LNHDA and CDR2 SQIVND (reference sequence). CDR3 length: 16 amino acids. With 3 bases removed from V and 5 bases from J, the gap between germline ends came to 17 bases. This chain's CDR3 is CASSMGTSRVDQPQHF. The CDR3 bases are TGTGCCAGTAGTATGGGGACTTCCCGAGTCGATCAGCCCCAGCATTTT.

The chain recombines TRBV9 with TRBJ1-5; 7 nucleotides match TRBD1. CDR1 is SGDLS, CDR2 YYNGEE, per germline. After removal of 4 bases from V and 1 base from J, the junction contained 5 bases not matched to a gene. There are 15 residues in the CDR3. In DNA form, the CDR3 reads TGTGCCAGCAGCACAGGGGTCGCGAGCAATCAGCCCCAGCATTTT. Translation: CASSTGVASNQPQHF.

The chain carries TRBV5-1 and TRBJ2-5; no firm D call. Germline-derived CDR1 and CDR2 are SGHRS and YFSETQ. Between the trimmed V and J ends, which lost 5 bases and 1 base, there was a span of 6 bases. The CDR3 has 12 residues. CDR3 in DNA: TGCGCCAGCAGACGACCCCAAGAGACCCAGTACTTC. Translating it yields CASRRPQETQYF.

The chain joins TRBV9 to TRBJ1-4, with 7 positions matching TRBD1. The CDR3 is 12 amino acids. V trimming: 7 bases; J trimming: 5 bases; junction bases outside the gene matches: 2. Germline CDR1 and CDR2: SGDLS and YYNGEE. In DNA, the CDR3 is TGTGCCAGCTCGGACAGGAATGAAAAACTGTTTTTT. Translated: CASSDRNEKLFF.

V gene TRBV4-3 combines with J gene TRBJ1-1; D is ambiguous. The CDR3 totals 13 residues. Germline V gene sequence: CDR1 LGHNA, CDR2 YSLEER. Trimming removed 3 bases from V and 0 bases from J, with 5 bases in between. CDR3 sequence (DNA): TGCGCCAGCAGCCAGCAAATGAACACTGAAGCTTTCTTT. Translating it yields CASSQQMNTEAFF.

The rearrangement uses TRBV18 and TRBJ1-1; possible D gene TRBD1, 6 bases. Between the trimmed V and J ends, which lost 6 bases and 3 bases, there was a span of 14 bases. Germline loops: CDR1 KGHSH, CDR2 LQKENI. CDR3 length: 14 amino acids. CDR3 loop: CASSSGGADTEAFF. The CDR3 DNA sequence: TGTGCCAGCTCGTCGGGGGGGGCGGACACTGAAGCTTTCTTT. Supplemented by reference TRBV18 and TRBJ1-1, the full variable domain reads NAGVMQNPRHLVRRRGQEARLRCSPMKGHSHVYWYRQLPEEGLKFMVYLQKENIIDESGMPKERFSAEFPKEGPSILRIQQVVRGDSAAYFCASSSGGADTEAFFGQGTRLTVV.

The rearrangement joins TRBV9 to TRBJ2-1; 12 nucleotides match TRBD1. This CDR3 comprises 19 residues. The V gene end was trimmed by 0 bases and the J gene end by 0 bases; junction bases not matched to a gene: 7. Germline CDR1 reads SGDLS; CDR2 reads YYNGEE. DNA for the CDR3: TGTGCCAGCAGCGTAGAGGGACAGGGGGCTGCTCTCTCCTACAATGAGCAGTTCTTC. It codes for CASSVEGQGAALSYNEQFF.

The gene calls are TRBV7-9 and TRBJ2-1; 12 bases map to TRBD2. Per the germline V gene, CDR1 is SEHNR and CDR2 is FQNEAQ (reference sequence). The CDR3 covers 15 residues. V gave up 4 bases and J gave up 10 bases; unmatched junction bases: 8. CDR3 amino acids: CASSSLTSGSTEQFF. The CDR3 DNA reads TGTGCCAGCAGCTCCTTGACTAGCGGGAGTACCGAGCAGTTCTTC. Using reference TRBV7-9 and TRBJ2-1 for the parts outside the CDR3, the full variable domain is DTGVSQNPRHKITKRGQNVTFRCDPISEHNRLYWYRQTLGQGPEFLTYFQNEAQLEKSRLLSDRFSAERPKGSFSTLEIQRTEQGDSAMYLCASSSLTSGSTEQFFGPGTRLTVL.

CDR3 in DNA: TGTGCCAGCAATTACGGCGGCAATCAGCCCCAGCATTTT. Protein sequence: CASNYGGNQPQHF. This chain joins TRBV6-1 and TRBJ1-5, with D unclear. Per germline, CDR1 MNHNS and CDR2 SASEGT. The CDR3 spans 13 residues. Trimming stripped 7 bases from V and 2 bases from J, with 9 bases between.

The V call is TRBV7-3, the J call TRBJ2-7; unclear D gene. The germline CDR1 and CDR2 sequences are SGHTA and FQGTGA. Trimming shortened V by 6 bases and J by 0 bases, and 9 bases separated the two germline ends. The CDR3 covers 13 residues. DNA for the CDR3: TGTGCCAGCAGTTTCGATAGCTCCTACGAGCAGTACTTC. The encoded protein is CASSFDSSYEQYF.

The chain recombines TRBV5-1 with TRBJ2-3, with TRBD2 identical over 11 bases. V shed 0 bases and J 4 bases; nucleotides not matched to a gene: 7. The CDR3 totals 17 residues. Germline assignment: CDR1 SGHRS and CDR2 YFSETQ. CDR3 sequence: CASSLEPSGRSADTQYF. In DNA, the CDR3 is TGCGCCAGCAGCTTGGAACCTAGCGGGAGGAGCGCAGATACGCAGTATTTT.

The chain employs TRBV5-8 and TRBJ2-3; D is perhaps TRBD2 (6 bases). V was shortened by 0 bases and J by 1 base, with 12 bases between the two germline ends. Germline loops: CDR1 SGHTS, CDR2 YDEGEE. CDR3 length: 16 residues. The CDR3 loop is CASSLVIAARTDTQYF. The CDR3 DNA follows: TGTGCCAGCAGCTTGGTGATAGCGGCCCGCACAGATACGCAGTATTTT.

Only one count was recorded for this clone. The CDR3, as DNA: TGTGCCAGCAGCCAGACCGACCCAGGGAATGAGCAGTTCTTC. Translating it yields CASSQTDPGNEQFF. The chain carries TRBV2 and TRBJ2-1, with a possible D match to TRBD1 (5 bases). Trimming removed 6 bases at V and 7 bases at J, with 16 bases between. CDR1 and CDR2 from the germline V gene are SNHLY and FYNNEI. The CDR3 length is 14 residues.

The chain joins TRBV15 to TRBJ2-7; D possibly corresponds to TRBD1 (6 bases). This CDR3 region has 15 residues. V was clipped by 0 bases and J by 1 base, with 10 bases between them. CDR1 and CDR2 (germline): LNHNV, YYDKDF (reference sequence). CDR3 bases: TGTGCCACCAGCAGAGATCTTGGGACATCCTACGAGCAGTACTTC. It codes for CATSRDLGTSYEQYF.